The 28 T cell receptor beta chains below were found in one sample sequenced in a study of graft-versus-host responses after intestinal transplantation. The protocol was immunoSEQ multiplex PCR, while the TCRdb copy is restricted to in-frame clones and leaves out a portion. The top ten hold 0.8% to 0.9% of the sample, which has about 90,000 clones, 82% seen once. Antigens of these TCRs are unknown. The source material was unstimulated CD4+ T cells sorted from spleen or lymph node cells, sampled before intestinal transplant. These receptors all stem from a human donor who received an intestinal transplant.

V and J are TRBV4-2 and TRBJ2-3; 7 bases are a match to TRBD2. Germline CDR1 and CDR2: LGHNA and YNFKEQ. This CDR3 spans 16 amino acids. V trimming: 8 bases; J trimming: 4 bases; junction bases outside the gene matches: 15. The CDR3 DNA sequence: TGTGCCAGCGCGGATGGAGTAGCGGGTGGGGCAGATACGCAGTATTTT. This gives the protein CASADGVAGGADTQYF.

This clone was seen just once. The chain recombines TRBV5-1 with TRBJ2-3, with TRBD2 identical over 11 bases. Germline V gives CDR1 SGHRS, CDR2 YFSETQ. The V segment lost 1 base and the J segment 2 bases; nucleotides outside the gene matches: 3. This CDR3 has 16 residues. The CDR3 DNA reads TGCGCCAGCAGCTTGCGACTAGCGGGACACACAGATACGCAGTATTTT. It yields the protein CASSLRLAGHTDTQYF.

The genes are TRBV7-9 and TRBJ1-2, with 7 bases lining up with TRBD1. Germline V lookup: CDR1 SEHNR, CDR2 FQNEAQ (reference sequence). The CDR3 contains 14 residues. The V gene end was trimmed by 6 bases and the J gene end by 5 bases; junction bases not matched to a gene: 9. CDR3 sequence (DNA): TGTGCCAGCAGTCCTAAGGGGGCAGGTTATGGCTACACCTTC. Translating it yields CASSPKGAGYGYTF.

The V and J genes are TRBV27 and TRBJ2-7, with 7 nucleotides matching TRBD1. V dropped 6 bases and J dropped 0; count of bases not matched to a gene: 2. This CDR3 is built from 13 residues. CDR1 MNHEY and CDR2 SMNVEV come from the germline V gene (reference sequence). The CDR3 sequence: CASSRDSSYEQYF. CDR3 bases: TGTGCCAGCAGCCGGGACAGCTCCTACGAGCAGTACTTC.

The J gene is TRBJ2-7, the V gene TRBV5-4; D is unresolved. Trimming pared 0 bases from V and 0 bases from J, leaving 7 bases between. The germline CDR1 and CDR2 sequences are SGHNT and YYREEE (reference sequence). This CDR3 is built from 14 residues. The CDR3 DNA follows: TGTGCCAGCAGCTTGGCACAGAACTCCTACGAGCAGTACTTC. This translates into CASSLAQNSYEQYF.

The chain is built from TRBV18 and TRBJ1-2, with 7 bases fitting TRBD1. V gave up 3 bases and J gave up 3 bases; unmatched junction bases: 1. The CDR3 covers 13 residues. Germline loops: CDR1 KGHSH, CDR2 LQKENI. The CDR3 coding sequence is TGTGCCAGCTCACCGGGGACAGACTATGGCTACACCTTC. Translation gives CASSPGTDYGYTF.

The chain recombines TRBV5-1 with TRBJ2-1, with TRBD2 identical over 14 bases. CDR1 SGHRS and CDR2 YFSETQ come from the germline V gene. The CDR3 is 16 residues long. V gave up 6 bases and J gave up 3 bases; unmatched junction bases: 5. The chain's CDR3 is CASNPGLAGGYNEQFF. As DNA, the CDR3 is TGCGCCAGCAACCCCGGACTAGCGGGAGGCTACAATGAGCAGTTCTTC.

This clone was recorded a few times. The genes are TRBV19 and TRBJ2-7; the match to TRBD1 covers 7 bases. The J segment lost 0 bases and the V segment lost 4 bases, leaving 6 bases of the junction unmatched. The CDR3 is 15 amino acids. The germline V gene has CDR1 LNHDA and CDR2 SQIVND (reference sequence). CDR3 in DNA: TGTGCCAGTAGTACGACAGGGATGGGCTCCTACGAGCAGTACTTC. Protein: CASSTTGMGSYEQYF. Using reference TRBV19 and TRBJ2-7 for the parts outside the CDR3, the full variable domain is DGGITQSPKYLFRKEGQNVTLSCEQNLNHDAMYWYRQDPGQGLRLIYYSQIVNDFQKGDIAEGYSVSREKKESFPLTVTSAQKNPTAFYLCASSTTGMGSYEQYFGPGTRLTVT.

The chain employs TRBV9 and TRBJ2-2, with D perhaps matching TRBD2 (5 bases). V lost 4 bases to trimming and J lost 4 bases, with 17 bases between them. The CDR3 runs 16 residues. CDR1 SGDLS and CDR2 YYNGEE come from the germline V gene. Here the CDR3 DNA reads TGTGCCAGCAGCCACGCCGGGATTACATCCACCGGGGAGCTGTTTTTT. Its translation is CASSHAGITSTGELFF. Filled out from reference TRBV9 and TRBJ2-2, the complete variable domain reads DSGVTQTPKHLITATGQRVTLRCSPRSGDLSVYWYQQSLDQGLQFLIQYYNGEERAKGNILERFSAQQFPDLHSELNLSSLELGDSALYFCASSHAGITSTGELFFGEGSRLTVL.

The chain links TRBV2 to TRBJ2-7; 7 bases align to TRBD1. Per the germline V gene, CDR1 is SNHLY and CDR2 is FYNNEI. The V gene end was trimmed by 8 bases and the J gene end by 6 bases; junction bases not matched to a gene: 16. The CDR3 runs 15 residues. The CDR3 reads CASHRRPDRPLEQYF. CDR3 nucleotide sequence: TGTGCCAGCCACCGACGACCGGACAGGCCCCTCGAGCAGTACTTC. Full variable domain (rest looked up from reference TRBV2 and TRBJ2-7): EPEVTQTPSHQVTQMGQEVILRCVPISNHLYFYWYRQILGQKVEFLVSFYNNEISEKSEIFDDQFSVERPDGSNFTLKIRSTKLEDSAMYFCASHRRPDRPLEQYFGPGTRLTVT.

The chain joins TRBV18 to TRBJ2-2; maybe TRBD2 (5 bases). Trimming took off 0 bases at V and 4 bases at J, with 9 bases between the two ends. CDR3 length equals 15 residues. Germline values: CDR1 KGHSH, CDR2 LQKENI. The CDR3 here is CASSPPARATGELFF. In DNA, the CDR3 is TGTGCCAGCTCACCACCAGCGAGGGCCACCGGGGAGCTGTTTTTT.

This clone was seen only a few times. In DNA form, the CDR3 reads TGCAGCGTGGACAGGGGTAATGGCTACACCTTC. Protein sequence: CSVDRGNGYTF. The V call is TRBV29-1, the J call TRBJ1-2; 9 bases are shared with TRBD1. The CDR3 runs to 11 residues. Trimming removed 6 bases from V and 6 bases from J; junction bases left unmatched: 2. The V gene's germline CDR1 is SQVTM and CDR2 ANQGSEA.

The chain is built from TRBV6-7 and TRBJ2-6, with TRBD1 identical over 7 bases. TRBV6-7 is labeled an ORF, and its function is uncertain. V shed 2 bases and J 3 bases; nucleotides not matched to a gene: 16. The CDR3 contains 20 residues. The CDR3 loop reads CASSYGTGALFRDGANVLTF. CDR3 DNA sequence: TGTGCCAGCAGTTACGGAACAGGGGCCCTTTTTCGTGATGGGGCCAACGTCCTGACTTTC.

The rearrangement uses TRBV19 and TRBJ2-1; 8 nucleotides align to TRBD1. This CDR3 is 13 amino acids long. V gave up 4 bases and J gave up 10 bases; unmatched junction bases: 6. Germline-derived CDR1 and CDR2 are LNHDA and SQIVND (reference sequence). CDR3 DNA sequence: TGTGCCAGTAGTACGACAGGGGCGGGCGAGCAGTTCTTC. Translating gives CASSTTGAGEQFF.

This clone has just one count. The genes are TRBV5-4 and TRBJ2-2, with TRBD1 matching over 9 bases. This CDR3 spans 16 amino acids. Germline loops: CDR1 SGHNT, CDR2 YYREEE (reference sequence). Losses at the gene ends were 5 bases for V and 1 base for J; bases not matched to a gene: 6. The CDR3 nucleotides read TGTGCCAGCAGGGCCGGGACAGGGCGGAACACCGGGGAGCTGTTTTTT. This translates into CASRAGTGRNTGELFF.

The chain has TRBV30 and TRBJ2-5; D not resolved. The germline V and J ends were trimmed by 3 bases and 4 bases, with 6 bases remaining between them. Per germline, CDR1 GTSNPN and CDR2 SVGIG (reference sequence). The CDR3 consists of 11 residues. The CDR3 DNA follows: TGTGCCTGGAGGAGAAGAGAGACCCAGTACTTC. Translation gives CAWRRRETQYF.

The chain links TRBV14 to TRBJ2-1; a possible D gene is TRBD2 (6 bases). Trimming pared 0 bases from V and 8 bases from J, leaving 11 bases between. This CDR3 spans 14 amino acids. CDR1 SGHDN and CDR2 FVKESK come from the germline V gene. The CDR3 reads CASSQDGGSDEQFF. The DNA of the CDR3 is TGTGCCAGCAGCCAAGATGGGGGGAGCGATGAGCAGTTCTTC.

The chain carries TRBV5-1 and TRBJ2-5; 8 nucleotides match TRBD1. Trimming at V came to 4 bases and at J to 2 bases, leaving 7 bases not matched to a gene. Germline CDR1 SGHRS, CDR2 YFSETQ. The CDR3 is 15 amino acids. CDR3 region: CASSGQGQFQETQYF. In nucleotides, the CDR3 is TGCGCCAGCAGCGGACAGGGACAGTTTCAAGAGACCCAGTACTTC.

The chain carries TRBV10-2 and TRBJ2-7, with 9 nucleotides matching TRBD2. The CDR3 has 13 amino acids. The junction had 9 bases not matched to a gene; V was cut back by 8 bases and J by 7 bases. Germline assignment: CDR1 WSHSY and CDR2 SAAADI. The CDR3, as DNA: TGCGCCAGCGCCCCTAGCGGGATTGGTGAGCAGTACTTC. Protein: CASAPSGIGEQYF.

This chain uses TRBV4-1 with TRBJ1-5, with 8 nucleotides matching TRBD1. Germline lookup yields CDR1 MGHRA and CDR2 YSYEKL. The V and J ends lost 4 bases and 0 bases, in that order; junction bases with no gene match: 11. This CDR3 comprises 18 residues. The CDR3 spells CASSRSPGTGVSNQPQHF. DNA for the CDR3: TGCGCCAGCAGCCGAAGCCCCGGGACAGGCGTTAGCAATCAGCCCCAGCATTTT.

This chain uses TRBV5-1 with TRBJ1-2; D perhaps matches TRBD1 (6 bases). Trimming pared 3 bases from V and 3 bases from J, leaving 15 bases between. Germline V gives CDR1 SGHRS, CDR2 YFSETQ. This CDR3 has 15 amino acids. DNA of the CDR3: TGCGCCAGCAGCTCCGACGAACAGGGCGACTATGGCTACACCTTC. Translating it yields CASSSDEQGDYGYTF.

This clone appeared once. The V gene is TRBV18, the J gene TRBJ1-2; D is undetermined. CDR1 is KGHSH and CDR2 is LQKENI in the germline V gene. V gave up 2 bases and J gave up 5 bases, with 18 bases separating them. The CDR3 contains 16 residues. The CDR3 DNA reads TGTGCCAGCTCACCAGTTGGCGCCGGGGTCCCTTATGGCTACACCTTC. This codes for CASSPVGAGVPYGYTF.

The V and J genes are TRBV28 and TRBJ1-5, with 8 bases fitting TRBD1. V lost 2 bases to trimming and J lost 4 bases; unmatched junction nucleotides: 7. The germline CDR1 and CDR2 sequences are MDHEN and SYDVKM. There are 16 residues in the CDR3. The CDR3 nucleotides are TGTGCCAGCAGTTTACATGGCAGGGGGCGGAATCAGCCCCAGCATTTT. Translated, it gives CASSLHGRGRNQPQHF.

The chain links TRBV7-3 to TRBJ2-1, with TRBD2 matching 13 bases. Germline V gene sequence: CDR1 SGHTA, CDR2 FQGTGA. There are 14 residues in the CDR3. After removal of 5 bases from V and 5 bases from J, the junction contained 0 bases not matched to a gene. For the CDR3, the DNA is TGTGCCAGCAGCACTAGCGGGAGGGACAATGAGCAGTTCTTC. Translation gives CASSTSGRDNEQFF.

The chain carries TRBV7-6 and TRBJ2-1; no reliable D call. V was clipped by 1 base and J by 7 bases, with 14 bases between them. This CDR3 region has 15 residues. CDR1 SGHVS and CDR2 FNYEAQ come from the germline V gene. This CDR3 reads CASSLVESGPNEQFF. The DNA for the CDR3 is TGTGCCAGCAGCTTAGTAGAGTCAGGCCCTAATGAGCAGTTCTTC.

The chain employs TRBV29-1 and TRBJ1-3, with TRBD1 as a possible D gene (5 bases). Germline V gene sequence: CDR1 SQVTM, CDR2 ANQGSEA. The length of the CDR3 is 13 residues. V lost 8 bases, J lost 4 bases, and 15 bases lay in between. DNA for the CDR3: TGCAGCATCCAGGCAGGGAACGGAAACACCATATATTTT. Translated: CSIQAGNGNTIYF.

The chain carries TRBV27 and TRBJ2-5; D is unresolved. Trimming stripped 4 bases from V and 4 bases from J, with 7 bases between. Germline CDR1 MNHEY, CDR2 SMNVEV (reference sequence). The CDR3 sequence is 12 residues long. The DNA of the CDR3 is TGTGCCAGCAGTTCCCTAGGAGAGACCCAGTACTTC. This translates into CASSSLGETQYF.

The sample holds a few counts of this clone. The chain joins TRBV5-1 to TRBJ2-1; TRBD2 matches 10 bases. CDR1 and CDR2 (germline): SGHRS, YFSETQ. Trimming cost V 5 bases and J 3 bases; bases outside gene matches: 8. The CDR3 loop spans 16 amino acids. CDR3 sequence: CASRALPSGGYNEQFF. The CDR3 bases are TGCGCCAGCAGGGCTTTGCCTAGCGGGGGCTACAATGAGCAGTTCTTC. Based on the CDR3 plus reference TRBV5-1 and TRBJ2-1, the full variable domain is KAGVTQTPRYLIKTRGQQVTLSCSPISGHRSVSWYQQTPGQGLQFLFEYFSETQRNKGNFPGRFSGRQFSNSRSEMNVSTLELGDSALYLCASRALPSGGYNEQFFGPGTRLTVL.